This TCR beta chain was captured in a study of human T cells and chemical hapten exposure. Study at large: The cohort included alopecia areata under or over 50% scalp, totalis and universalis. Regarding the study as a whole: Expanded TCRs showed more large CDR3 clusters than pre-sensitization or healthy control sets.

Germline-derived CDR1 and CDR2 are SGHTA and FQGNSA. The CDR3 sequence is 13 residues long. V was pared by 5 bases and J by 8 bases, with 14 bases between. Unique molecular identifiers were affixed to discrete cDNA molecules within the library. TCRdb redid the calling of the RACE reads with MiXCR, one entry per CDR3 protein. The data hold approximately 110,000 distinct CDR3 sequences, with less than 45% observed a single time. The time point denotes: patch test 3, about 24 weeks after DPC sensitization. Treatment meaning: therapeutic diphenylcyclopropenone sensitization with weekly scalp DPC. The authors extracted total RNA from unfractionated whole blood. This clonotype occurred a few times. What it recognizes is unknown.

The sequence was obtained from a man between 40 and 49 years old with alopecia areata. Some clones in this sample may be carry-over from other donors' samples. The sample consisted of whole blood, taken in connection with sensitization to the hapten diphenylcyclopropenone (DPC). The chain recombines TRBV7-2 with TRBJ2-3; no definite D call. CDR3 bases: TGTGCCAGCAGCCCCCCCAATGAGAGTACGCAGTATTTT. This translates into CASSPPNESTQYF.